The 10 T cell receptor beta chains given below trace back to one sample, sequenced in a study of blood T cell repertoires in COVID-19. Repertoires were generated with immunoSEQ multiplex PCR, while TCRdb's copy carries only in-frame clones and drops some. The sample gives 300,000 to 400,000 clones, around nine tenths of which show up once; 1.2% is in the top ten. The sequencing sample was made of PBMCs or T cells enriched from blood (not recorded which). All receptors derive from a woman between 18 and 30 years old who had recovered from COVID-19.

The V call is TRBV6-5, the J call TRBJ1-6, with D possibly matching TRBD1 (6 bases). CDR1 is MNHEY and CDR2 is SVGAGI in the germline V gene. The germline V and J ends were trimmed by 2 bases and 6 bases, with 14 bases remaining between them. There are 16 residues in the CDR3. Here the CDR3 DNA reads TGTGCCAGCAGTTACGAAACGGGGGGCAGTAATTCACCCCTCCACTTT. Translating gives CASSYETGGSNSPLHF.

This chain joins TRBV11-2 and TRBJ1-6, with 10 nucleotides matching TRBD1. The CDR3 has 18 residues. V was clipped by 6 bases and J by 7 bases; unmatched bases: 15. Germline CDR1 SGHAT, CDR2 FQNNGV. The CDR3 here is CASSSGQGGSIANSPLHF. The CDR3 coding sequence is TGTGCCAGCAGTTCCGGACAGGGGGGGTCTATTGCGAATTCACCCCTCCACTTT. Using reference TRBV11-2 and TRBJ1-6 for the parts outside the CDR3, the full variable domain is EAGVAQSPRYKIIEKRQSVAFWCNPISGHATLYWYQQILGQGPKLLIQFQNNGVVDDSQLPKDRFSAERLKGVDSTLKIQPAKLEDSAVYLCASSSGQGGSIANSPLHFGNGTRLTVT.

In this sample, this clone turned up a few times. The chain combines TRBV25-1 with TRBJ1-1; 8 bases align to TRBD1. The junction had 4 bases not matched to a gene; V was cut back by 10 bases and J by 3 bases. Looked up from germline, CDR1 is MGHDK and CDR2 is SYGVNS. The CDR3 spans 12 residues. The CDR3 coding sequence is TGTGCCACCAGACAGGGGTACACTGAAGCTTTCTTT. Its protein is CATRQGYTEAFF. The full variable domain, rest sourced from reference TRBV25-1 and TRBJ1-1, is EADIYQTPRYLVIGTGKKITLECSQTMGHDKMYWYQQDPGMELHLIHYSYGVNSTEKGDLSSESTVSRIRTEHFPLTLESARPSHTSQYLCATRQGYTEAFFGQGTRLTVV.

CDR3 sequence reads: CASSVPGGYTF. The CDR3 DNA reads TGTGCCAGCAGCGTGCCTGGCGGCTACACCTTC. This chain joins TRBV9 and TRBJ1-2; D not resolved. The CDR3 totals 11 residues. Germline CDR1 is SGDLS and CDR2 is YYNGEE. V was trimmed by 2 bases and J by 8 bases, leaving 7 bases between them.

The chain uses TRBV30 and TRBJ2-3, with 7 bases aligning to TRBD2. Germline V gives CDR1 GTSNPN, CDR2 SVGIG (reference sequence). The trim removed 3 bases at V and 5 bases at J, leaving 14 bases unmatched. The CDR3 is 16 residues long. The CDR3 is CAWSEGASGEVDTQYF. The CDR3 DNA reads TGTGCCTGGAGCGAAGGGGCTAGCGGAGAAGTAGATACGCAGTATTTT.

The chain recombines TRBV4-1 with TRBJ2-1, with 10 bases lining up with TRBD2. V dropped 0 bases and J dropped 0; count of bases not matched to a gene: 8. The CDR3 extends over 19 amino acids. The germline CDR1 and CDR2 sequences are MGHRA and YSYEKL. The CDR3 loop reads CASSQDGLAVHSSYNEQFF. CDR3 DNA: TGCGCCAGCAGCCAAGACGGACTAGCGGTTCACAGCTCCTACAATGAGCAGTTCTTC.

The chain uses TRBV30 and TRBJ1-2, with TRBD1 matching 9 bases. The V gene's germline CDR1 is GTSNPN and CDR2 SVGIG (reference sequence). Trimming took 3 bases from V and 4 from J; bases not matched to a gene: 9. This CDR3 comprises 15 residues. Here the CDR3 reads CAWSIKQGASYGYTF. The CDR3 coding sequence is TGTGCCTGGAGCATTAAACAGGGGGCTAGCTATGGCTACACCTTC.

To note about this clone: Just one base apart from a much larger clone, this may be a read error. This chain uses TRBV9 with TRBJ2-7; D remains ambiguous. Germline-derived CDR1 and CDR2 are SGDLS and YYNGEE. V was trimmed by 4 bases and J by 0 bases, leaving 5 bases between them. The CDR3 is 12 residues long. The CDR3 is CASSPSSYEQYF. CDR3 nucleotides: TGTGCCAGCAGCCCCAGCTCCTACGAGCAGTACTTC.

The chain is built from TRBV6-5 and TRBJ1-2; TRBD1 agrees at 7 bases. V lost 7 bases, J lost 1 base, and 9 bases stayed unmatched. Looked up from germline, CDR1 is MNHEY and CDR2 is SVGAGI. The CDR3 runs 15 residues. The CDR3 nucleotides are TGTGCCAGCAAACCACCGGGACAGAGTAACTATGGCTACACCTTC. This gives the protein CASKPPGQSNYGYTF.

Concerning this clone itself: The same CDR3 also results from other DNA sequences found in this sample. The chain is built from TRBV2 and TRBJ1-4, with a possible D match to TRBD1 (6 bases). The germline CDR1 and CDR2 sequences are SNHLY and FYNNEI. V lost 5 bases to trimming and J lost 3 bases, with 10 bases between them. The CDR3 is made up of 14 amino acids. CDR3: CASSRDTANEKLFF. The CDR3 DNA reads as TGTGCCAGCAGTCGGGACACAGCTAATGAAAAACTGTTTTTT.